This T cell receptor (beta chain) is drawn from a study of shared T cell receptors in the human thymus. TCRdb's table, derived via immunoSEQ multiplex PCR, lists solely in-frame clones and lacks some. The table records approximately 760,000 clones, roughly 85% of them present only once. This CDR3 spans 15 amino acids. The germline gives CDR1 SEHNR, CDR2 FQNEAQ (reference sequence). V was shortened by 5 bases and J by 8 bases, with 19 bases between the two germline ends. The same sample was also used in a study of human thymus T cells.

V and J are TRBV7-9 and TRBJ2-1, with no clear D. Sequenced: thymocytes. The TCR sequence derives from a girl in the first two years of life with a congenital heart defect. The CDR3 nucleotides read TGTGCCAGCAGCCCCCGGCGGTTGTTCGGCCATGAGCAGTTCTTC. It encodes CASSPRRLFGHEQFF.